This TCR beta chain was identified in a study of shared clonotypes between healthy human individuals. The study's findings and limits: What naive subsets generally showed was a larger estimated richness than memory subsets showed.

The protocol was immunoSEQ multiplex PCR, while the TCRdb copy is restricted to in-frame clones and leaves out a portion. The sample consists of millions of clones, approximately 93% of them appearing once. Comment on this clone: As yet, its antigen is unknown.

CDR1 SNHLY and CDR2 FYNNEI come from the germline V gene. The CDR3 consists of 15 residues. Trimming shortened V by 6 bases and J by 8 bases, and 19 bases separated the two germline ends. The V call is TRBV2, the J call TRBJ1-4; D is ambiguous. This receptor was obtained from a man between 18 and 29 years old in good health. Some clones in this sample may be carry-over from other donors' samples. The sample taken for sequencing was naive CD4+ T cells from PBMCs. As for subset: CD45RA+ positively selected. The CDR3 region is CASSGQTSEGEKLFF. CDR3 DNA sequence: TGTGCCAGCAGCGGCCAGACTTCCGAAGGCGAAAAACTGTTTTTT.